This T cell receptor beta chain was identified during a study of PD-1 blockade in classical Hodgkin lymphoma (dated by TCRdb to about 2020). General notes on the study: A peripheral blood immune signature of response to PD-1 blockade in classical Hodgkin lymphoma was defined using TCR beta sequencing and CyTOF. General study outcomes and caveats: Newly diagnosed patients were reported to have lower baseline TCR diversity than healthy donors, and relapsed/refractory patients were reported to have lower baseline TCR diversity still. The study covered only a single clinical trial cohort, and the causes of the repertoire differences, possibly disease activity or prior therapy, were still not defined.

On this clone itself: No cognate antigen has been identified for it. Base qualities are missing; no much larger clone stands one base away.

Read against the paper, the sample's time point label means: newly diagnosed, previously untreated cHL patient sample. CD4+ T cells were purified from thawed PBMCs by magnetic negative selection with a Miltenyi CD4+ T cell isolation kit. As a comparison group for the relapsed/refractory trial patients, PBMCs were sequenced from patients with newly diagnosed, previously untreated classical Hodgkin lymphoma. Peripheral blood was collected in 8 mL Vacutainer Cell Preparation Tubes, from which PBMCs were isolated by centrifugation and then cryopreserved. Purified CD4+ and CD8+ fractions were prepared only for cases with an additional available PBMC sample. Magnetically labelled cells were removed on LS columns in a quadroMACS separator, and the flow-through was collected as the purified fraction. Genomic DNA was isolated using the Qiagen DNeasy kit from unsorted PBMCs as well as from negatively selected CD4+ and CD8+ fractions. Amplification of TCR beta CDR3 regions was done by immunoSEQ multiplex PCR with primers that anneal to V and J segments. A synthetic immune receptor repertoire was used to minimize amplification bias, and remaining bias was computationally removed after sequencing. The study's own analysis went as follows. Custom Python scripts were used to quantify repertoire diversity as the Shannon entropy index. Unsorted, CD4+ and CD8+ repertoires were analyzed separately, except for combined analyses in which CD4+ and CD8+ sequences were merged in silico. Drawn from immuneACCESS, this table holds only the in-frame rearrangements with V and J called that TCRdb kept. Clones are partly lost; checked studies trace under half to an unresolved V gene and leave the rest unexplained. The V and J calls and clone size are taken from that table; D and trimming were inferred from the DNA. This sample comprises 20,000 to 30,000 clones, 75% to 95% of them detected only once. The leading ten clones occupy approximately 0.54% of the sample.

The material sequenced was CD4+ T cells from blood. The receptor was isolated from a human donor with classical Hodgkin lymphoma.

The CDR3 corresponds to CATSAPGAGATGELFF. The DNA sequence is TGTGCCACCAGCGCTCCGGGTGCGGGGGCCACCGGGGAGCTGTTTTTT. The rearranged segments are TRBV15 and TRBJ2-2; the D gene is possibly TRBD2, with 7 bases matching. V and J lose 5 bases and 4 bases, and a span of 17 bases separates them. Per the germline V gene (reference sequence), LNHNV is the CDR1 and YYDKDF is the CDR2. Counted from cysteine to phenylalanine, this CDR3 has 16 amino acids. Only the CDR3 DNA is retained, 48 bases long and in frame from the first base.